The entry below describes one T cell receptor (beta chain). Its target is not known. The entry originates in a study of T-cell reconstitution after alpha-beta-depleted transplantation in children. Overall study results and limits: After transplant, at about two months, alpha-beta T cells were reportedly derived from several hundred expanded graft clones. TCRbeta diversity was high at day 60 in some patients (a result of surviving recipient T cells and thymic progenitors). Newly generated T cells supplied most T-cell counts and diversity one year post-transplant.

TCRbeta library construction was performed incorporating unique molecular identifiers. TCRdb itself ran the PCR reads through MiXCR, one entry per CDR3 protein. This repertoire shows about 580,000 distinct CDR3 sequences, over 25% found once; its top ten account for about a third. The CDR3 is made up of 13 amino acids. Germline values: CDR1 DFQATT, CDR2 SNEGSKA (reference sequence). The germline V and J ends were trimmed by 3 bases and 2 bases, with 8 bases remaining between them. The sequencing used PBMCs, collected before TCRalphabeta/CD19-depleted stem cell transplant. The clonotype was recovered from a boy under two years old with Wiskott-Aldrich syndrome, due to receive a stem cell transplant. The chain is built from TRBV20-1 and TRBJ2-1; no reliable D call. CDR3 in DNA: TGCAGTGCTAGCTTCTCTGCCTACAATGAGCAGTTCTTC. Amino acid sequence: CSASFSAYNEQFF.